The 16 T cell receptor beta chains below all came from one sample that was sequenced in a study of blood T cells in healthy people across ages. It was with a sample-barcoded 5' primer and a J-beta primer mix that a second PCR of about 6 to 12 cycles was run. One entry per CDR3 protein results from TCRdb running MiXCR on the 5' RACE reads. The sample has 1.2 million to 1.5 million distinct CDR3 sequences, about 43% seen once. The sample consisted of blood. The receptors shown here come from a woman aged 18-29 years in good health.

J is TRBJ1-2 and V is TRBV7-2, with 7 bases fitting TRBD1. V shed 8 bases, J shed 1 base, and the junction held 10 bases outside the gene matches. The CDR3 loop spans 15 amino acids. Per the germline V gene, CDR1 is SGHTA and CDR2 is FQGNSA. The CDR3 spells CASGYRDRVNYGYTF. Here the CDR3 DNA reads TGTGCCAGCGGTTATAGGGACAGAGTTAACTATGGCTACACCTTC.

The chain uses TRBV6-5 and TRBJ1-2; 9 positions match TRBD1. With 1 base clipped from V and 8 bases from J, the junction kept 5 bases outside the gene matches. The CDR3 has 14 residues. Germline V gives CDR1 MNHEY, CDR2 SVGAGI. The CDR3 spells CASSYWTGVGGYTF. CDR3 sequence (DNA): TGTGCCAGCAGTTACTGGACAGGGGTTGGCGGCTACACCTTC.

In its sample, this clonotype was seen many times. The V and J genes are TRBV4-1 and TRBJ2-7, with 8 bases lining up with TRBD1. V lost 6 bases, J lost 2 bases, and 6 bases stayed unmatched. The germline V gene encodes CDR1 MGHRA and CDR2 YSYEKL. This CDR3 contains 14 residues. Written as DNA, the CDR3 is TGCGCCAGCAGACCTGGGACAGGTCCCTACGAGCAGTACTTC. This gives the protein CASRPGTGPYEQYF.

The V and J genes are TRBV6-1 and TRBJ2-1; 8 positions agree with TRBD2. V lost 5 bases to trimming and J lost 5 bases; unmatched junction nucleotides: 11. CDR1 and CDR2 (germline): MNHNS, SASEGT. The CDR3 has 16 amino acids. The CDR3 region is CASSPHGGGTHNEQFF. The CDR3 region has the DNA TGTGCCAGCAGTCCCCACGGGGGGGGCACTCACAATGAGCAGTTCTTC.

For this clonotype: A read error is possible here, since a much larger clone lies one base away. The rearrangement joins TRBV29-1 to TRBJ1-2; the match to TRBD1 covers 7 bases. The CDR3 spans 11 residues. V gave up 5 bases and J gave up 3 bases; unmatched junction bases: 0. The germline gives CDR1 SQVTM, CDR2 ANQGSEA. The CDR3, as DNA: TGCAGCGTTACAGGGGACTATGGCTACACCTTC. It yields the protein CSVTGDYGYTF.

CDR3 residues: CSARDRKAGLNYGYTF. The DNA of the CDR3 is TGCAGTGCTAGAGATCGTAAGGCAGGGCTTAACTATGGCTACACCTTC. This rearrangement joins TRBV20-1 to TRBJ1-2; a weak D match, TRBD1 (5 bases). V lost 0 bases and J 1 base, leaving 15 bases between the germline ends. CDR3 length: 16 residues. Germline loops: CDR1 DFQATT, CDR2 SNEGSKA (reference sequence).

This clonotype has more than one count but fewer than ten. The chain is built from TRBV6-6 and TRBJ2-1; D remains unclear. Trimming stripped 0 bases from V and 0 bases from J, with 9 bases between. The CDR3 contains 16 residues. The germline CDR1 and CDR2 sequences are MNHNY and SVGAGI (reference sequence). CDR3 protein: CASSYSAASSYNEQFF. CDR3 nucleotide sequence: TGTGCCAGCAGTTACTCGGCGGCGAGCTCCTACAATGAGCAGTTCTTC.

This rearrangement joins TRBV20-1 to TRBJ1-2, with 8 bases matching TRBD1. This CDR3 is 12 amino acids long. V lost 4 bases to trimming and J lost 6 bases; unmatched junction nucleotides: 4. The germline CDR1 and CDR2 sequences are DFQATT and SNEGSKA (reference sequence). Written as DNA, the CDR3 is TGCAGTGCTAAGGACAGGGTCCATGGCTACACCTTC. This gives the protein CSAKDRVHGYTF.

This sequence joins TRBV29-1 and TRBJ2-3; possibly TRBD1 for D (7 bases). The V gene lost 1 base and the J gene lost 4 bases, with 12 bases spanning the gap. The length of the CDR3 is 14 residues. Per germline, CDR1 SQVTM and CDR2 ANQGSEA. CDR3 in DNA: TGCAGCGTTGAAGGGGGCAGGGGGGCAGATACGCAGTATTTT. Amino acid sequence: CSVEGGRGADTQYF.

Only a few counts were recorded for this clonotype. The rearrangement links TRBV2 to TRBJ2-2; possible D gene TRBD2, 5 bases. From germline, CDR1 is SNHLY and CDR2 FYNNEI. Trimming removed 2 bases at V and 0 bases at J, with 7 bases between. The CDR3 is made up of 15 amino acids. In nucleotides, the CDR3 is TGTGCCAGCAGTGAATCTAGCACGAACACCGGGGAGCTGTTTTTT. It is translated as CASSESSTNTGELFF.

The genes are TRBV30 and TRBJ1-1; D gene ambiguous. CDR1 is GTSNPN, CDR2 SVGIG, per germline (reference sequence). The CDR3 covers 13 residues. V was clipped by 5 bases and J by 1 base, with 11 bases between them. The CDR3 nucleotides are TGTGCCTGGGGTTTTAATAAGAACACTGAAGCTTTCTTT. Encoded protein: CAWGFNKNTEAFF.

The chain recombines TRBV27 with TRBJ2-7, with 8 bases matching TRBD1. Trimming removed 1 base from V and 3 bases from J; junction bases left unmatched: 5. The CDR3 sequence is 15 residues long. In germline, CDR1 is MNHEY, CDR2 SMNVEV (reference sequence). CDR3 DNA: TGTGCCAGCAGTTTATTGAGACAGGGGAACTACGAGCAGTACTTC. Its protein is CASSLLRQGNYEQYF.

The chain employs TRBV7-2 and TRBJ1-1; D unresolved. Trimming removed 1 base at V and 5 bases at J, with 8 bases between. The CDR3 runs 13 residues. Germline lookup yields CDR1 SGHTA and CDR2 FQGNSA. This chain's CDR3 is CASSLVHGTEAFF. Here the CDR3 DNA reads TGTGCCAGCAGCTTAGTCCACGGGACTGAAGCTTTCTTT.

This sequence joins TRBV7-9 and TRBJ2-3, with no clear D. Trimming cost V 6 bases and J 4 bases, with 23 bases left between them. Germline CDR1 and CDR2: SEHNR and FQNEAQ (reference sequence). This CDR3 is 17 amino acids long. The chain's CDR3 is CASRPRARSSHADTQYF. CDR3 sequence (DNA): TGTGCCAGCAGACCTCGGGCCAGGAGCAGCCACGCAGATACGCAGTATTTT.

This rearrangement joins TRBV27 to TRBJ2-1, with 7 bases that match TRBD2. Trimming at V came to 6 bases and at J to 2 bases, leaving 19 bases not matched to a gene. Germline V gene sequence: CDR1 MNHEY, CDR2 SMNVEV (reference sequence). CDR3 length equals 19 residues. CDR3 sequence: CASSPLPGGPETPYNEQFF. In DNA form, the CDR3 reads TGTGCCAGCAGCCCACTACCGGGGGGACCAGAAACCCCCTACAATGAGCAGTTCTTC.

The chain links TRBV5-1 to TRBJ2-7, with TRBD2 identical over 8 bases. The CDR3 is 15 amino acids. CDR1 is SGHRS, CDR2 YFSETQ, per germline. V dropped 0 bases and J dropped 3; count of bases not matched to a gene: 5. CDR3 protein: CASSLGRAGDYEQYF. Written as DNA, the CDR3 is TGCGCCAGCAGCTTGGGGCGAGCGGGAGACTACGAGCAGTACTTC.